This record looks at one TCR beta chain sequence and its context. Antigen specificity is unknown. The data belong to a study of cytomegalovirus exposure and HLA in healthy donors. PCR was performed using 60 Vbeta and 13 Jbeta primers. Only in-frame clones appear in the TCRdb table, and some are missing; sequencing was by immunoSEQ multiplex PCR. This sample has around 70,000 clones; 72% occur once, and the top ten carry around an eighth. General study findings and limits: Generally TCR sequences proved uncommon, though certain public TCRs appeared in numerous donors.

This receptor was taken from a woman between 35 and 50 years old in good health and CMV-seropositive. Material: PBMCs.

The CDR3 bases are TGCGCCAGCAGCTTGGAACTGGGCAGGGATCATAATTCACCCCTCCACTTT. It yields the protein CASSLELGRDHNSPLHF. V and J are TRBV5-1 and TRBJ1-6, with a possible D match to TRBD1 (5 bases). With 0 bases removed from V and 5 bases from J, the gap between germline ends came to 15 bases. Germline CDR1 and CDR2: SGHRS and YFSETQ. This CDR3 region has 17 residues. Variable domain in full (rest from reference TRBV5-1 and TRBJ1-6): KAGVTQTPRYLIKTRGQQVTLSCSPISGHRSVSWYQQTPGQGLQFLFEYFSETQRNKGNFPGRFSGRQFSNSRSEMNVSTLELGDSALYLCASSLELGRDHNSPLHFGNGTRLTVT.